The rows below give T cell receptor beta chains drawn from one sample of a study of blood T cells in healthy people across ages. MiXCR, run by TCRdb on the 5' RACE reads, gives a single entry per CDR3 protein. This sample yields about 680,000 distinct CDR3 sequences, of which 45% to 50% are seen a single time; approximately 32% belongs to the top ten. Sequences were obtained from blood. The receptors come from a woman aged 60-75 years in good health. Both conserved end residues are part of each CDR3. Each record gives: CDR3 length, V gene, clone size, J gene, D gene, CDR3 protein, CDR3 DNA. A D gene is named only where the DNA matches it firmly. Some rows mark clone size as missing; the rest say once, few, many or name a class of expanded clone.

16	TRBV27	NA	TRBJ2-1	NA	CASSFDSFGSSNEQFF	TGTGCCAGCAGTTTCGACTCTTTCGGTAGCTCTAATGAGCAGTTCTTC
15	TRBV29-1	NA	TRBJ2-4	TRBD2	CSVEGTSNAKNIQYF	TGCAGCGTTGAAGGGACTAGCAATGCCAAAAACATTCAGTACTTC
16	TRBV11-2	NA	TRBJ1-2	NA	CASSSIKGARGYGYTF	TGTGCCAGCAGCTCGATTAAAGGGGCCCGAGGCTATGGCTACACCTTC
15	TRBV7-2	NA	TRBJ2-7	NA	CASILKLGVTYEQYF	TGTGCCAGCATTCTAAAGCTGGGTGTTACCTACGAGCAGTACTTC
15	TRBV4-3	NA	TRBJ2-3	NA	CASSQDGAFTDTQYF	TGCGCCAGCAGCCAAGACGGGGCCTTCACAGATACGCAGTATTTT
16	TRBV7-8	few	TRBJ1-6	TRBD1	CASSLEGASYNSPLHF	TGTGCCAGCAGCTTAGAGGGGGCCTCCTATAATTCACCCCTCCACTTT
12	TRBV5-6	few	TRBJ1-2	NA	CASSRSGVGYTF	TGTGCCAGCAGCAGATCGGGGGTAGGCTACACCTTC
16	TRBV4-3	NA	TRBJ2-1	TRBD2	CASSQVAAGGGNEQFF	TGCGCCAGCAGCCAAGTCGCGGCGGGAGGAGGGAATGAGCAGTTCTTC
12	TRBV20-1	few	TRBJ1-2	NA	CSAIFPGGGYTF	TGCAGTGCTATATTCCCTGGTGGAGGCTACACCTTC
15	TRBV6-2/TRBV6-3	NA	TRBJ1-1	TRBD1	CASSSGTGVRIEAFF	TGTGCCAGCAGTTCCGGGACAGGGGTGAGAATTGAAGCTTTCTTT
12	TRBV7-9	once	TRBJ1-2	NA	CASTVINYGYTF	TGTGCGAGCACAGTTATTAACTATGGCTACACCTTC
17	TRBV11-1	few	TRBJ2-1	NA	CASSPNLRAPRGYEQFF	TGTGCCAGCAGCCCGAACCTGAGAGCCCCAAGAGGTTATGAGCAGTTCTTC
15	TRBV18	few	TRBJ2-5	NA	CASSPQGGVQETQYF	TGTGCCAGCTCACCGCAAGGGGGAGTCCAAGAGACCCAGTACTTC
17	TRBV28	NA	TRBJ2-5	TRBD1	CASSLGWGQKWVGTQYF	TGTGCCAGCAGTTTGGGCTGGGGACAGAAGTGGGTAGGGACCCAGTACTTC
15	TRBV4-3	few	TRBJ1-2	TRBD1	CASSQDGTEQYGYTF	TGCGCCAGCAGCCAAGATGGGACAGAGCAGTATGGCTACACCTTC
18	TRBV30	NA	TRBJ2-1	TRBD2	CAWRPLFGASGSNNEQFF	TGTGCCTGGAGGCCGCTCTTCGGGGCTAGCGGGAGTAACAATGAGCAGTTCTTC
11	TRBV30	few	TRBJ2-5	NA	CAWRSGLTQYF	TGTGCCTGGAGGTCCGGACTAACCCAGTACTTC
15	TRBV20-1	NA	TRBJ1-4	TRBD1	CSAKEKGAGNEKLFF	TGCAGTGCTAAAGAAAAGGGGGCTGGTAATGAAAAACTGTTTTTT
14	TRBV12-3/TRBV12-4	NA	TRBJ2-5	NA	CASYLEGRQETQYF	TGTGCCAGCTACCTGGAGGGTCGCCAAGAGACCCAGTACTTC
13	TRBV28	NA	TRBJ1-2	NA	CASSLRPIYGYTF	TGTGCCAGCAGTTTACGGCCCATCTATGGCTACACCTTC
14	TRBV10-3	few	TRBJ2-7	NA	CAISESTLTYEQYF	TGTGCCATCAGTGAGTCTACTCTTACCTACGAGCAGTACTTC
16	TRBV7-8	NA	TRBJ2-1	TRBD2	CASSLAVAGGSNEQFF	TGTGCCAGCAGCTTAGCGGTAGCGGGAGGATCCAATGAGCAGTTCTTC
13	TRBV6-2/TRBV6-3	few	TRBJ2-3	TRBD2	CAGRTSGTDTQYF	TGTGCCGGTCGGACTAGCGGGACAGATACGCAGTATTTT
14	TRBV15	few	TRBJ1-1	NA	CATSRGGGPTEAFF	TGTGCCACCAGCCGGGGCGGGGGGCCCACTGAAGCTTTCTTT
12	TRBV29-1	few	TRBJ2-2	NA	CSVELAAGELFF	TGCAGCGTTGAACTAGCAGCCGGGGAGCTGTTTTTT
13	TRBV6-2/TRBV6-3	NA	TRBJ1-2	NA	CASRNTGTSGYTF	TGTGCCAGCAGAAACACCGGGACATCTGGCTACACCTTC
16	TRBV4-2	NA	TRBJ2-3	TRBD2	CASSQELAGVLDTQYF	TGTGCCAGCAGCCAGGAACTAGCGGGAGTACTAGATACGCAGTATTTT
15	TRBV20-1	NA	TRBJ2-5	TRBD1	CSVPGTGGSPETQYF	TGCAGTGTACCCGGGACAGGGGGCTCTCCAGAGACCCAGTACTTC
15	TRBV16	NA	TRBJ2-5	TRBD1	CASSITGTGLETQYF	TGTGCCAGCAGCATAACCGGGACAGGGTTAGAGACCCAGTACTTC
13	TRBV10-3	NA	TRBJ2-5	TRBD2	CAILADYYNEQYF	TGTGCCATCCTAGCGGACTACTACAATGAGCAGTACTTC
13	TRBV18	NA	TRBJ2-7	NA	CASSPSGSLEQYF	TGTGCCAGCTCACCATCCGGTTCTCTTGAGCAGTACTTC
12	TRBV6-1	NA	TRBJ2-5	NA	CASERPRETRYF	TGTGCCAGCGAGCGGCCTCGGGAGACCCGGTACTTC
12	TRBV20-1	NA	TRBJ1-1	NA	CSARRLGQRAFF	TGCAGTGCTAGAAGGTTAGGTCAGCGTGCTTTCTTT
13	TRBV9	NA	TRBJ2-1	NA	CASSPDQGIGQFF	TGTGCCAGCAGCCCTGACCAAGGCATAGGGCAGTTCTTC
14	TRBV5-1	NA	TRBJ1-1	TRBD1	CASSADRGATEAFF	TGCGCCAGCAGCGCGGACAGGGGGGCCACTGAAGCTTTCTTT
12	TRBV6-2/TRBV6-3	few	TRBJ2-5	NA	CASSYSRETQYF	TGTGCCAGCAGTTATTCTCGGGAGACCCAGTACTTC
17	TRBV7-9	NA	TRBJ2-3	NA	CASSLGEGRGYTDTQYF	TGTGCCAGCAGCTTAGGAGAGGGACGGGGGTACACAGATACGCAGTATTTT
16	TRBV25-1	NA	TRBJ2-6	NA	CACKGGSLSGANVLTF	TGTGCCTGCAAGGGTGGTAGCCTCTCTGGGGCCAACGTCCTGACTTTC
21	TRBV25-1	NA	TRBJ2-1	TRBD2	CASSDSPGTSGRPSSYNEQFF	TGTGCCAGCAGTGACTCGCCTGGGACTAGCGGGAGGCCAAGCTCCTACAATGAGCAGTTCTTC
15	TRBV2	few	TRBJ1-1	NA	CASKLEQSTNTEAFF	TGTGCCAGCAAGCTCGAACAATCCACGAACACTGAAGCTTTCTTT
16	TRBV7-2	once	TRBJ2-3	NA	CAGSPRGAESTDTQYF	TGTGCCGGCAGCCCCCGGGGGGCGGAAAGCACAGATACGCAGTATTTT
15	TRBV20-1	NA	TRBJ2-5	NA	CSARDWAVRQETQYF	TGCAGTGCTAGAGATTGGGCGGTTCGACAAGAGACCCAGTACTTC
13	TRBV20-1	many	TRBJ2-4	NA	CSGGVLAKNIQYF	TGCAGTGGGGGTGTGTTGGCCAAAAACATTCAGTACTTC
16	TRBV2	NA	TRBJ2-3	TRBD2	CASKRTSGMNTDTQYF	TGTGCCAGCAAAAGGACTAGCGGTATGAACACAGATACGCAGTATTTT
16	TRBV7-8	NA	TRBJ2-1	TRBD1	CASRRSTGTGNNEQFF	TGTGCCAGCCGTCGATCAACCGGGACAGGTAACAATGAGCAGTTCTTC
14	TRBV20-1	NA	TRBJ2-5	NA	CSAKDRVKLETQYF	TGCAGTGCTAAAGATCGAGTGAAATTGGAGACCCAGTACTTC
16	TRBV11-1	NA	TRBJ2-1	NA	CASSGRGAVSYNEQFF	TGTGCCAGCAGCGGCCGGGGGGCGGTTTCCTACAATGAGCAGTTCTTC
14	TRBV18	few	TRBJ1-5	TRBD1	CASSPGTGYQPQHF	TGTGCCAGCTCACCAGGGACAGGGTATCAGCCCCAGCATTTT
14	TRBV4-2	NA	TRBJ2-7	NA	CASRQQINHYEQYF	TGTGCCAGCAGGCAACAGATAAATCACTACGAGCAGTACTTC
18	TRBV27	NA	TRBJ2-1	TRBD2	CASSLYGGLAGSYNEQFF	TGTGCCAGCAGTCTTTATGGGGGACTAGCGGGATCCTACAATGAGCAGTTCTTC
13	TRBV28	NA	TRBJ2-1	TRBD2	CASTGTRRNEQFF	TGTGCCAGCACCGGGACTAGGCGTAACGAGCAGTTCTTC
15	TRBV7-9	NA	TRBJ2-1	TRBD2	CASSLGLAGGHEQFF	TGTGCCAGCAGCTTAGGCCTAGCGGGAGGGCATGAGCAGTTCTTC
16	TRBV9	NA	TRBJ1-2	TRBD1	CASSGTRDRFNYGYTF	TGTGCCAGCAGCGGAACCCGGGACAGGTTCAACTATGGCTACACCTTC
15	TRBV7-2	NA	TRBJ2-1	TRBD2	CASSSPGLAYNGQFF	TGTGCCAGCAGCTCTCCGGGACTAGCCTACAATGGGCAGTTCTTC
15	TRBV20-1	NA	TRBJ2-5	TRBD2	CSARDQAGGLQTQYF	TGCAGTGCTAGAGATCAGGCGGGAGGCTTACAGACCCAGTACTTC
12	TRBV20-1	NA	TRBJ2-7	TRBD1	CSGAGGSYEQYF	TGCAGTGGGGCAGGGGGCTCCTACGAGCAGTACTTC
16	TRBV6-1	once	TRBJ2-3	TRBD2	CASSLGGTSGRITQYF	TGTGCCAGCAGCCTCGGGGGGACTAGCGGGAGAATAACGCAGTATTTT
14	TRBV28	NA	TRBJ2-5	TRBD2	CASSKASGSRSQYF	TGTGCCAGCAGTAAAGCTAGCGGGAGTCGTAGCCAGTACTTC
15	TRBV5-5	NA	TRBJ1-6	TRBD1	CASSGTTGGGSPLHF	TGTGCCAGCAGCGGAACGACAGGGGGTGGTTCACCCCTCCACTTT
16	TRBV7-6	NA	TRBJ2-7	NA	CASSLKVGGSSYEQYF	TGTGCCAGCAGCTTAAAGGTTGGAGGGAGCTCCTACGAGCAGTACTTC